The rows below give T cell receptor beta chains drawn from one sample of a study of OX40 agonist ivuxolimab in advanced cancers. The method was immunoSEQ multiplex PCR; TCRdb's version includes in-frame clones alone and lacks a portion of them. The sample contains around 63,000 clones, over 75% of which appear only once. Sequencing used CD4+ or CD8+ T cells sorted from blood, obtained in a trial of the OX40 agonist ivuxolimab. Source of these receptors: an adult with an advanced solid tumor such as melanoma, head and neck, liver or kidney cancer. Each CDR3 is given with its conserved first and last residue. Each record gives: clone size, D gene, CDR3 length, J gene, V gene, CDR3 DNA, CDR3 protein. The D gene is left open where the match is weak. Clone size, where shown, is once, few, many, or a class for clones that have expanded.

NA	NA	15	TRBJ2-7	TRBV9	TGTGCCAGCAGCGTAGCCGGAGTGAGCTCCTACGAGCAGTACTTC	CASSVAGVSSYEQYF
NA	NA	15	TRBJ1-2	TRBV29-1	TGCAGCGTTGAAGGAGACACAGAAAATTCCTATGGCTACACCTTC	CSVEGDTENSYGYTF
NA	NA	15	TRBJ2-1	TRBV5-1	TGCGCCAGCAGCTTCACGGGGGCTTCCTACAATGAGCAGTTCTTC	CASSFTGASYNEQFF
few	NA	11	TRBJ2-3	TRBV7-9	TGTGCCAGCAGCTTAGCGGATACGCAGTATTTT	CASSLADTQYF
NA	NA	14	TRBJ1-5	TRBV9	TGTGCCAGCAGCGTCGCAGGGAGCAATCAGCCCCAGCATTTT	CASSVAGSNQPQHF
NA	TRBD1	16	TRBJ1-2	TRBV28	TGTGCCAGCAATTCAAGGGGGACAGGGGACGGGTATGGCTACACCTTC	CASNSRGTGDGYGYTF
NA	NA	15	TRBJ2-3	TRBV2	TGTGCCAGCAGTCCAGCGGAGAGAAGCACAGATACGCAGTATTTT	CASSPAERSTDTQYF
once	TRBD2	17	TRBJ2-5	TRBV4-1	TGCGCCAGCAGTATAGCGGGGGGGCTGAGGAGCCAAGAGACCCAGTACTTC	CASSIAGGLRSQETQYF
NA	NA	15	TRBJ1-4	TRBV6-5	TGTGCCAGCAGTACTGACCGAGTCCAGAATGAAAAACTGTTTTTT	CASSTDRVQNEKLFF
NA	TRBD2	15	TRBJ2-1	TRBV27	TGTGCCAGCAGTTCGGGACTAGCGGTCTACAATGAGCAGTTCTTC	CASSSGLAVYNEQFF
NA	NA	14	TRBJ1-1	TRBV5-6	TGTGCCAGCACCGACAGTGGGCCGGACACTGAAGCTTTCTTT	CASTDSGPDTEAFF
NA	NA	15	TRBJ2-6	TRBV7-2	TGTGCCAGCAGCCCCCAGGGAGCCGGGGCCAACGTCCTGACTTTC	CASSPQGAGANVLTF
NA	NA	14	TRBJ2-7	TRBV9	TGTGCCAGCAGCGTCAGGGGACTGCCCTACGAGCAGTACTTC	CASSVRGLPYEQYF
once	NA	15	TRBJ2-1	TRBV5-4	TGTGCCAGCAGCTTGGGTCCGGGGTCTAGCAATGAGCAGTTCTTC	CASSLGPGSSNEQFF
NA	TRBD1	13	TRBJ2-5	TRBV5-1	TGCGCCAGCAGCCCGACAGGGGTAGAGACCCAGTACTTC	CASSPTGVETQYF
few	TRBD1	15	TRBJ2-5	TRBV5-1	TGCGCCAGCAGCACGACAGGGGCGCACCAAGAGACCCAGTACTTC	CASSTTGAHQETQYF
once	NA	14	TRBJ2-5	TRBV19	TGTGCCAGTAGTCCCGACATGCTGCAAGAGACCCAGTACTTC	CASSPDMLQETQYF
NA	NA	17	TRBJ2-3	TRBV7-7	TGTGCTAGCAGCTTAGGAGTTACGGAGACCAGCACAGATACGCAGTATTTT	CASSLGVTETSTDTQYF
NA	TRBD2	14	TRBJ2-3	TRBV2	TGTGCCAGCAGTGATGGGGGGGGCACAGATACGCAGTATTTT	CASSDGGGTDTQYF
NA	TRBD1	15	TRBJ2-3	TRBV10-3	TGTGCCATCAGTGAGCCGCAACAGGGGGCAGATACGCAGTATTTT	CAISEPQQGADTQYF
NA	NA	15	TRBJ2-1	TRBV4-1	TGCGCCAGCAGCCAACAGTTGGCCGGGCTCAATGAGCAGTTCTTC	CASSQQLAGLNEQFF
NA	NA	12	TRBJ2-3	TRBV5-4	TGTGCCAGCAGCGTGACAGCAGGTACGCAGTATTTT	CASSVTAGTQYF
NA	TRBD2	13	TRBJ2-7	TRBV10-3	TGTGCCATCAGTGCGGGGACTAAGCACGAGCAGTACTTC	CAISAGTKHEQYF